This T cell receptor beta chain derives from a study of shared clonotypes between healthy human individuals. Using immunoSEQ multiplex PCR, the repertoire was profiled, and TCRdb retains in-frame clones only, with some absent. The sample carries 950,000 to 1,100,000 clones, approximately 70% recorded once. V shed 5 bases, J shed 5 bases, and the junction held 12 bases outside the gene matches. CDR3 length equals 17 residues. Looked up from germline, CDR1 is SGHRS and CDR2 is YFSETQ. What was sequenced was memory CD4+ T cells sorted from blood. Subset of the sample: CD45RA-negative fraction. This TCR was recovered from a man between 18 and 35 years old in good health. The chain combines TRBV5-1 with TRBJ2-2; 10 bases fit TRBD2. The CDR3 here is CASRPNPSGSWTGELFF. In nucleotides, the CDR3 is TGCGCCAGCAGGCCAAATCCTAGCGGGAGTTGGACCGGGGAGCTGTTTTTT. The complete variable domain, with remaining parts taken from reference TRBV5-1 and TRBJ2-2, reads KAGVTQTPRYLIKTRGQQVTLSCSPISGHRSVSWYQQTPGQGLQFLFEYFSETQRNKGNFPGRFSGRQFSNSRSEMNVSTLELGDSALYLCASRPNPSGSWTGELFFGEGSRLTVL.